This T cell receptor (beta chain) was sequenced in a study of blood T cell repertoires in COVID-19. Germline V gene lookup returns CDR1 SGHTA and CDR2 FQGNSA. The CDR3 sequence is 13 residues long. Trimming stripped 5 bases from V and 9 bases from J, with 16 bases between. The protocol was immunoSEQ multiplex PCR, while the TCRdb copy is restricted to in-frame clones and leaves out a portion. The sample yields around 370,000 clones, more than 75% seen once. Everyone who took part was roughly 18 to 89 years old, and they came from roughly 25 US areas. Two negative PCRs, clearance, or symptom resolution were required of recovered Cohort 3 donors.

The chain uses TRBV7-2 and TRBJ1-2, with D perhaps matching TRBD1 (6 bases). The sequenced sample consisted of PBMCs or T cells enriched from blood (not recorded which). This clonotype was sampled from a young woman who had recovered from COVID-19. This CDR3 is CASSPTWGGSYTF. The CDR3 coding sequence is TGTGCCAGCAGCCCCACGTGGGGGGGCAGCTACACCTTC.